The 27 T cell receptor beta chains presented below share a single source sample, sequenced in a study of cytomegalovirus exposure and HLA in healthy donors. The PCR was carried out with 60 Vbeta primers and 13 Jbeta primers. TCRdb's copy holds only in-frame clones and misses some; the assay was immunoSEQ multiplex PCR. The sample carries roughly 100,000 clones, 76% recorded once. Sequences were obtained from PBMCs. The source of these receptors is a man aged 40-50 years in good health and CMV-seropositive.

This clone was counted only a few times. The chain recombines TRBV7-9 with TRBJ2-1; 7 bases line up with TRBD2. CDR1 is SEHNR and CDR2 is FQNEAQ in the germline V gene (reference sequence). The CDR3 is made up of 18 amino acids. V gave up 5 bases and J gave up 0 bases; unmatched junction bases: 13. This CDR3 is CASSPRWGGPRSYNEQFF. For the CDR3, the DNA is TGTGCCAGCAGCCCAAGGTGGGGGGGACCTCGCTCCTACAATGAGCAGTTCTTC.

The chain is built from TRBV5-1 and TRBJ1-2; D may be TRBD1 (5 bases). The CDR3 runs to 15 residues. Germline loops: CDR1 SGHRS, CDR2 YFSETQ. V lost 4 bases to trimming and J lost 5 bases, with 18 bases between them. The DNA for the CDR3 is TGCGCCAGCAGCCCCAACTTGGGGGGAACTTATGGCTACACCTTC. Its translation: CASSPNLGGTYGYTF.

V is TRBV7-6 and J is TRBJ1-2; D may be TRBD1 (5 bases). V dropped 1 base and J dropped 8 bases, with 8 bases sitting between them. The CDR3 sequence is 12 residues long. Germline V gene lookup returns CDR1 SGHVS and CDR2 FNYEAQ. CDR3 region: CASSLEGVGYTF. CDR3 sequence (DNA): TGTGCCAGCAGCTTAGAAGGGGTGGGCTACACCTTC.

This clone was seen a few times. V is TRBV10-3 and J is TRBJ2-3; the match to TRBD2 covers 9 bases. Germline-derived CDR1 and CDR2 are ENHRY and SYGVKD. This CDR3 contains 12 residues. J lost 6 bases, V lost 10 bases, and 5 bases had no gene match. The DNA of the CDR3 is TGTGCCAGCGGGGGGGATTCGGATACGCAGTATTTT. This encodes CASGGDSDTQYF.

The V gene is TRBV25-1, the J gene TRBJ2-1, with 13 bases lining up with TRBD2. V dropped 3 bases and J dropped 4; count of bases not matched to a gene: 3. The CDR3 has 16 amino acids. Germline V CDR1 and CDR2: MGHDK, SYGVNS. The CDR3 is CASSESGLAGYNEQFF. The CDR3 DNA follows: TGTGCCAGCAGTGAGTCGGGACTAGCGGGATACAATGAGCAGTTCTTC.

The chain's CDR3 is CAWSREAEAFF. CDR3 bases: TGTGCCTGGAGCCGGGAAGCTGAAGCTTTCTTT. The V gene is TRBV30, the J gene TRBJ1-1; D call uncertain. The CDR3 runs to 11 residues. V was cut by 3 bases and J by 6 bases, with 8 bases left in between. The germline CDR1 and CDR2 sequences are GTSNPN and SVGIG (reference sequence).

The V call is TRBV6-5, the J call TRBJ2-3, with D possibly matching TRBD1 (6 bases). The V end was cut by 8 bases, the J end by 1 base, with 16 bases between. The CDR3 is 15 residues long. The V gene's germline CDR1 is MNHEY and CDR2 SVGAGI. Here the CDR3 DNA reads TGTGCCAGCGCAGTTACAGGGTCCGGCACAGATACGCAGTATTTT. Translation: CASAVTGSGTDTQYF.

The chain carries TRBV7-8 and TRBJ2-1; 13 bases line up with TRBD2. The CDR3 covers 17 residues. Germline V lookup: CDR1 SGHVS, CDR2 FQNEAQ. V lost 5 bases and J lost 7; bases outside the gene matches: 11. DNA for the CDR3: TGTGCCAGCAGCGGCTCCGGGACTAGCGGGATGAGGAATGAGCAGTTCTTC. Encoded protein: CASSGSGTSGMRNEQFF.

For this clone: The junction differs from germline at one of its ends, possibly a read error. The chain joins TRBV15 to TRBJ2-6, with a possible D match to TRBD1 (5 bases). The CDR3 consists of 15 residues. The germline V gene has CDR1 LNHNV and CDR2 YYDKDF (reference sequence). CDR3 protein: CATSLRGSGANGLTF. The CDR3 nucleotides read TGTGCCACCAGCCTTAGAGGCTCTGGGGCCAACGGCCTGACTTTC.

The chain joins TRBV28 to TRBJ1-4; the match to TRBD1 covers 9 bases. The CDR3 is 14 amino acids. V lost 6 bases, J lost 8 bases, and 7 bases stayed unmatched. Germline CDR1 MDHEN, CDR2 SYDVKM. DNA of the CDR3: TGTGCCAGCAGCCGGGGACAGGGCAGAGAAAAACTGTTTTTT. Encoded protein: CASSRGQGREKLFF.

This rearrangement joins TRBV29-1 to TRBJ1-2; 8 positions match TRBD1. Per germline, CDR1 SQVTM and CDR2 ANQGSEA. V shed 4 bases, J shed 3 bases, and the junction held 7 bases outside the gene matches. This CDR3 region has 14 residues. This CDR3 is CSVGQGAFYYGYTF. The CDR3 DNA sequence: TGCAGCGTTGGTCAGGGGGCGTTCTACTATGGCTACACCTTC.

V and J are TRBV27 and TRBJ1-1, with D unresolved. This CDR3 has 14 residues. The germline V gene encodes CDR1 MNHEY and CDR2 SMNVEV (reference sequence). V lost 4 bases to trimming and J lost 4 bases, with 13 bases between them. The CDR3 reads CASSSGLGATEAFF. For the CDR3, the DNA is TGTGCCAGCAGTTCCGGCCTAGGCGCCACTGAAGCTTTCTTT.

The gene calls are TRBV7-6 and TRBJ1-2, with D maybe TRBD1 (5 bases). The CDR3 totals 13 residues. V was pared by 5 bases and J by 4 bases, with 11 bases between. Germline loops: CDR1 SGHVS, CDR2 FNYEAQ. The chain's CDR3 is CASSPDTSYGYTF. DNA of the CDR3: TGTGCCAGCAGCCCGGACACCTCCTATGGCTACACCTTC.

The chain is built from TRBV19 and TRBJ1-2; 9 bases agree with TRBD1. Per germline, CDR1 LNHDA and CDR2 SQIVND (reference sequence). V lost 8 bases, J lost 4 bases, and 5 bases stayed unmatched. The CDR3 runs to 13 residues. This CDR3 reads CASSQGAPYGYTF. The CDR3 DNA follows: TGTGCCAGTTCACAGGGGGCACCCTATGGCTACACCTTC. Complete variable domain (other parts from reference TRBV19 and TRBJ1-2): DGGITQSPKYLFRKEGQNVTLSCEQNLNHDAMYWYRQDPGQGLRLIYYSQIVNDFQKGDIAEGYSVSREKKESFPLTVTSAQKNPTAFYLCASSQGAPYGYTFGSGTRLTVV.

This chain connects TRBV10-2 to TRBJ2-7, with D unresolved. CDR1 and CDR2 from the germline V gene are WSHSY and SAAADI. The CDR3 is 14 amino acids. Trimming took 4 bases from V and 1 from J, leaving 11 bases between them. Written as DNA, the CDR3 is TGCGCCAGCAGTGCCCAGGCAGTTTCCTACGAGCAGTACTTC. It encodes CASSAQAVSYEQYF.

In DNA, the CDR3 is TGTGCCAGCAGCGCCAGGATTGGGGAGACCCAGTACTTC. The encoded protein is CASSARIGETQYF. This chain connects TRBV14 to TRBJ2-5; D uncertain. CDR1 and CDR2 from the germline V gene are SGHDN and FVKESK. Trimming removed 5 bases at V and 5 bases at J, with 12 bases between. The CDR3 is made up of 13 amino acids.

This sequence joins TRBV19 and TRBJ2-5; 11 nucleotides agree with TRBD2. V lost 6 bases to trimming and J lost 7 bases; unmatched junction nucleotides: 10. Looked up from germline, CDR1 is LNHDA and CDR2 is SQIVND (reference sequence). The CDR3 length is 15 residues. The CDR3 is CASSYTSGSAGTQYF. The CDR3 bases are TGTGCCAGTAGCTACACTAGCGGGAGTGCGGGGACCCAGTACTTC.

V and J are TRBV30 and TRBJ1-1; 10 bases are a match to TRBD1. This CDR3 has 14 amino acids. The germline gives CDR1 GTSNPN, CDR2 SVGIG (reference sequence). J lost 0 bases, V lost 6 bases, and 4 bases had no gene match. CDR3 in amino acids: CACPGQGMNTEAFF. The CDR3 region has the DNA TGTGCCTGTCCGGGACAGGGGATGAACACTGAAGCTTTCTTT.

The V and J genes are TRBV6-5 and TRBJ2-7; D gene uncertain. This CDR3 contains 11 residues. Per germline, CDR1 MNHEY and CDR2 SVGAGI. V shed 6 bases and J shed 4 bases, with 7 bases lying between them. The CDR3 here is CASRNQYEQYF. CDR3 DNA sequence: TGTGCCAGCAGAAATCAGTACGAGCAGTACTTC.

CDR3 DNA sequence: TGTGCCAGTCGACCCTACAGGGGGCGAGGAAACACCATATATTTT. Translation gives CASRPYRGRGNTIYF. V and J are TRBV2 and TRBJ1-3; 9 bases map to TRBD1. This CDR3 region has 15 residues. The germline V gene encodes CDR1 SNHLY and CDR2 FYNNEI. The trim removed 9 bases at V and 4 bases at J, leaving 10 bases unmatched.

This sequence joins TRBV7-9 and TRBJ2-3; D ambiguous. The germline V gene encodes CDR1 SEHNR and CDR2 FQNEAQ (reference sequence). CDR3 length equals 14 residues. Trimming took 4 bases from V and 0 from J, leaving 8 bases between them. CDR3 sequence (DNA): TGTGCCAGCAGCTCCTCCTCTAGCACAGATACGCAGTATTTT. It is translated as CASSSSSSTDTQYF.

The chain couples TRBV9 to TRBJ2-5; TRBD2 agrees at 7 bases. Germline trimming cut 5 bases from V and 1 base from J; bases unmatched to any gene: 2. The CDR3 is made up of 13 amino acids. Germline CDR1 reads SGDLS; CDR2 reads YYNGEE. The CDR3 DNA sequence: TGTGCCAGCAGTGGGGGGGTCCAAGAGACCCAGTACTTC. Protein product: CASSGGVQETQYF.

The chain joins TRBV10-3 to TRBJ2-1, with 10 bases aligning to TRBD1. Trimming took 6 bases from V and 0 from J; bases not matched to a gene: 2. The V gene's germline CDR1 is ENHRY and CDR2 SYGVKD. This CDR3 contains 15 residues. The CDR3 loop is CAISRDRGSYNEQFF. The CDR3 DNA sequence: TGTGCCATCAGCCGGGACAGGGGCTCCTACAATGAGCAGTTCTTC.

The chain links TRBV7-2 to TRBJ2-1; 9 bases map to TRBD2. V was clipped by 1 base and J by 10 bases; unmatched bases: 14. Per the germline V gene, CDR1 is SGHTA and CDR2 is FQGNSA. This CDR3 region has 17 residues. The CDR3 region has the DNA TGTGCCAGCAGCTTAGGGCGGGGAGTGCGGGAGGGCCGGGAGCAGTTCTTC. Residues: CASSLGRGVREGREQFF.

This clone has more than one count but fewer than ten. The V call is TRBV4-3, the J call TRBJ2-3, with D maybe TRBD1 (7 bases). This CDR3 spans 16 amino acids. Germline CDR1 is LGHNA and CDR2 is YSLEER. V was pared by 0 bases and J by 5 bases, with 15 bases between. In DNA, the CDR3 is TGCGCCAGCAGCCAAGATCAGGGGGGCGCGGGAGATACGCAGTATTTT. Protein: CASSQDQGGAGDTQYF.

This clone has a handful of counts. The V gene is TRBV6-5, the J gene TRBJ1-5, with a tentative D call TRBD1 (6 bases). CDR1 is MNHEY, CDR2 SVGAGI, per germline. Between the trimmed V and J ends, which lost 5 bases and 2 bases, there was a span of 13 bases. The length of the CDR3 is 15 residues. CDR3 protein: CASSQQGSRNQPQHF. In DNA, the CDR3 is TGTGCCAGCAGTCAACAGGGATCTCGCAATCAGCCCCAGCATTTT.

CDR3: CASSFFLAGGILYEQYF. CDR3 sequence (DNA): TGTGCCAGCAGCTTTTTCCTAGCGGGAGGTATCCTCTACGAGCAGTACTTC. The gene calls are TRBV12-1 and TRBJ2-7; the D call of TRBD2 is as the table states it, not checked on the DNA. TRBV12-1 is flagged as a pseudogene. This CDR3 is 17 amino acids long.